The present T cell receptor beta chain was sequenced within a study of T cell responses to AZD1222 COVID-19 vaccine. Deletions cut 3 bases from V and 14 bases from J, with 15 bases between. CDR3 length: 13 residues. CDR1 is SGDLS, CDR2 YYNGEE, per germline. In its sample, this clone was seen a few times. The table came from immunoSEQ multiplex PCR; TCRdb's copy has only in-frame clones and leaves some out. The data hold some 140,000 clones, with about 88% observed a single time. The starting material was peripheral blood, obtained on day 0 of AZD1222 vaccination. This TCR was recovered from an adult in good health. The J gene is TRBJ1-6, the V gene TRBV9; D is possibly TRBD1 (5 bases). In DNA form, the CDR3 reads TGTGCCAGCAGCGAATCGACAGACCGGGCCCTCCACTTT. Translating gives CASSESTDRALHF. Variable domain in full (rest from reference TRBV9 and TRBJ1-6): DSGVTQTPKHLITATGQRVTLRCSPRSGDLSVYWYQQSLDQGLQFLIQYYNGEERAKGNILERFSAQQFPDLHSELNLSSLELGDSALYFCASSESTDRALHFGNGTRLTVT.